The rows below give T cell receptor beta chains drawn from one sample of a study of CD8 T cells in Susac syndrome. TCRdb independently ran MiXCR on the immunoSEQ multiplex PCR reads; one entry per CDR3 protein. The repertoire holds roughly 150,000 distinct CDR3 sequences, approximately 94% seen once, with roughly 0.21% in the top ten. The sequenced material came from CD8+ T cells from PBMCs. The receptors come from a human donor with multiple sclerosis. Each CDR3 is given with its conserved first and last residue. D genes are given only for firm matches. Size is stated for part of the rows, as once, few or many counts, or as a class when the clone is expanded.

TRBJ2-2 | . | . | TRBV14 | CASSWGAGTGELFF | TGTGCCAGCAGCTGGGGTGCCGGAACCGGGGAGCTGTTTTTT
TRBJ1-1 | . | . | TRBV7-3 | CASSSRRHAEAFF | TGTGCCAGCAGCTCACGGAGGCACGCTGAAGCTTTCTTT
TRBJ1-1 | . | . | TRBV3-1 | CASSHQGKAAEAFF | TGTGCCAGCAGCCACCAGGGAAAGGCGGCTGAAGCTTTCTTT
TRBJ1-1 | once | . | TRBV30 | CACTTANTEAFF | TGTGCCTGTACCACAGCGAACACTGAAGCTTTCTTT
TRBJ2-3 | . | . | TRBV20-1 | CSARGLRADTQYF | TGCAGTGCAAGGGGGTTGCGCGCAGATACGCAGTATTTT
TRBJ1-6 | . | . | TRBV9 | CASSATGTSYNSPLHF | TGTGCCAGCAGCGCCACAGGGACCTCCTATAATTCACCCCTCCACTTT
TRBJ2-3 | once | . | TRBV3-1 | CASADASLSSTDTQYF | TGTGCCAGTGCGGATGCTAGCCTATCTAGCACAGATACGCAGTATTTT
TRBJ2-3 | . | . | TRBV14 | CASSPRGAYTDTQYF | TGTGCCAGCAGCCCCCGGGGGGCCTACACAGATACGCAGTATTTT
TRBJ2-2 | . | . | TRBV27 | CASSLYTANTGELFF | TGTGCCAGCAGTTTATACACAGCGAACACCGGGGAGCTGTTTTTT
TRBJ1-1 | . | . | TRBV4-1 | CASSQDGGSTEAFF | TGCGCCAGCAGCCAAGATGGGGGGAGCACTGAAGCTTTCTTT
TRBJ2-5 | few | . | TRBV13 | CASSSATGQETQYF | TGTGCCAGCAGCTCCGCGACAGGTCAAGAGACCCAGTACTTC
TRBJ2-1 | . | . | TRBV21-1 | CASSFRTTGAGYNEQFF | TGTGCCAGCAGCTTCCGGACAACCGGAGCGGGGTACAATGAGCAGTTCTTC
TRBJ1-1 | . | . | TRBV30 | CAWSLGVNTEAFF | TGTGCCTGGAGTCTAGGAGTGAACACTGAAGCTTTCTTT
TRBJ2-2 | . | . | TRBV13 | CASSLQIVRTGELFF | TGTGCCAGCAGCTTACAGATAGTAAGGACCGGGGAGCTGTTTTTT
TRBJ2-7 | . | . | TRBV9 | CASSIGGTPSYEQYF | TGTGCCAGCAGCATCGGTGGTACCCCCTCCTACGAGCAGTACTTC
TRBJ2-5 | . | . | TRBV20-1 | CSAFSVLDSQETQYF | TGCAGTGCCTTCTCAGTTTTGGACAGCCAAGAGACCCAGTACTTC
TRBJ2-1 | . | TRBD2 | TRBV6-1 | CASIQPSGGLYNEQFF | TGTGCCAGCATCCAACCTAGCGGGGGCCTCTACAATGAGCAGTTCTTC
TRBJ2-1 | . | . | TRBV7-9 | CASSSHIAEGGGNEQFF | TGTGCCAGCAGCTCCCACATCGCGGAAGGGGGAGGCAATGAGCAGTTCTTC
TRBJ1-5 | once | TRBD1 | TRBV29-1 | CSVTTGADHQPQHF | TGCAGCGTTACAACAGGGGCGGATCATCAGCCCCAGCATTTT
TRBJ2-5 | few | . | TRBV14 | CASSQGGQETQYF | TGTGCCAGCAGCCAGGGCGGCCAAGAGACCCAGTACTTC
TRBJ1-2 | . | TRBD1 | TRBV7-3 | CASSEGGTGNYGYTF | TGTGCCAGCAGCGAAGGGGGGACAGGGAACTATGGCTACACCTTC
TRBJ2-7 | . | . | TRBV20-1 | CSARAGREQYF | TGCAGTGCTAGGGCGGGGCGCGAGCAGTACTTC
TRBJ1-5 | . | . | TRBV15 | CATSRDRGEGQPQHF | TGTGCCACCAGCAGAGATAGGGGGGAGGGACAGCCCCAGCATTTT